The entry below describes one T cell receptor beta chain. Its antigen is currently unknown. This CDR3 spans 13 amino acids. Per germline, CDR1 SGHKS and CDR2 YYEKEE (reference sequence). Trimming took off 3 bases at V and 2 bases at J, with 9 bases between the two ends. The source of the sample is a study of a mutant IDH1 vaccine in newly diagnosed glioma. Study as a whole: Beginning 4-6 weeks after radiotherapy alone, or with temozolomide cycles, vaccination took place. Visit V13 took place at week 47, and visit V12 happened at week 35. Patients previously underwent radiotherapy, temozolomide, or both, and most underwent both.

The protocol was immunoSEQ multiplex PCR, while the TCRdb copy is restricted to in-frame clones and leaves out a portion. Among over 30,000 clones listed, 75% to 95% were seen once. Sample time point: week 47, end of study. In the vaccine, a single dose held 300 ug of the mutant IDH1 20-mer peptide, along with topical imiquimod. In weeks 1, 3, 5, 7, 11, 15, 19 and 23, patients were immunized, eight times in all. V usage is TRBV5-5 and J usage is TRBJ2-7, with D perhaps TRBD1 or TRBD2 (6 bases each). The TCR was taken from a middle-aged woman with glioma. The sample here was PBMCs, taken from a glioma patient whose treatment included an IDH1 peptide vaccine. CDR3 nucleotide sequence: TGTGCCAGCAGCTGGAGGGACACCTACGAGCAGTACTTC. Amino acid sequence: CASSWRDTYEQYF.